Listed here is a single T cell receptor (beta chain). The antigen is unknown. This may be a read error, as it is one base from a much larger clone. This record comes from a study of read filtering for tumor transcriptome and immune sequencing. On the study more broadly: Among patients, some 17 were male and 14 female, aged about 40 to 90 (mean around 66). General observations from the study: RNA-seq captured clonotypes less deeply and reliably than IR-seq. The sorted CD138-negative fraction was a mixed bone marrow immune population, not purified T cells.

The germline gives CDR1 SGHRS, CDR2 YFSETQ. V lost 1 base, J lost 4 bases, and 14 bases lay in between. The CDR3 is 15 amino acids. This library used approximately 390 ng RNA and molecular barcoded adaptors spanning alpha/delta and beta/gamma chains. TCRdb reanalysed the reads using MiXCR and keeps one entry per CDR3 protein. The data show more than 100,000 distinct CDR3 sequences, around 13% seen once. At the time of active disease, bone marrow was collected from every patient. J is TRBJ1-1 and V is TRBV5-1, with D tentatively TRBD1 (5 bases). The TCR comes from a donor at least 40 years old with multiple myeloma. Sequenced material: a population of CD138-negative cells sorted from bone marrow. In DNA, the CDR3 is TGCGCCAGCAGCTTGCCAGGCGGGAGGGGCACTGAAGCTTTCTTT. Amino acids: CASSLPGGRGTEAFF.